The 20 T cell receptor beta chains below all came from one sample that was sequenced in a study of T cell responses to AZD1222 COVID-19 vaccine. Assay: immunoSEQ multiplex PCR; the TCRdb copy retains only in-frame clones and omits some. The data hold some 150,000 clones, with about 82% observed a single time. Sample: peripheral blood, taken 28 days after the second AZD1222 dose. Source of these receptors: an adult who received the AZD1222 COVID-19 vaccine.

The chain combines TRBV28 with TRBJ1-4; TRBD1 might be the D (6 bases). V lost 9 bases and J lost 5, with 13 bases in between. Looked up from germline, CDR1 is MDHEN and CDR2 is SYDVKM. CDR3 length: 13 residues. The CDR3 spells CASQRGGNEKLFF. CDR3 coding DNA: TGTGCCAGTCAAAGAGGGGGAAATGAAAAACTGTTTTTT.

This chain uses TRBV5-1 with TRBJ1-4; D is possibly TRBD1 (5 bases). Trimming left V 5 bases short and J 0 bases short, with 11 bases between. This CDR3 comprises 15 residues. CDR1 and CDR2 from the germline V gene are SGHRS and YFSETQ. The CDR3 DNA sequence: TGCGCCAGCAGACCAACGACAGCAACTAATGAAAAACTGTTTTTT. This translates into CASRPTTATNEKLFF.

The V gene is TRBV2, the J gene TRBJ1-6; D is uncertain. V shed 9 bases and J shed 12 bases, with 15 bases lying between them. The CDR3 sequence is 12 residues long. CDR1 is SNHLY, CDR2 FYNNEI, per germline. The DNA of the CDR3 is TGTGCCAGTGGAGTGGGTTTGTTACCCCTCCACTTT. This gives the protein CASGVGLLPLHF.

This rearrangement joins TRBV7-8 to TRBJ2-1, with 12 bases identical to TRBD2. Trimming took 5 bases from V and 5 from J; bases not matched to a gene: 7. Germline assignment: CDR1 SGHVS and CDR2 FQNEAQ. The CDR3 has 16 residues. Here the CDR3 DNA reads TGTGCCAGCAGCCCACGACTAGCGGGAGATAACAATGAGCAGTTCTTC. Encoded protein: CASSPRLAGDNNEQFF.

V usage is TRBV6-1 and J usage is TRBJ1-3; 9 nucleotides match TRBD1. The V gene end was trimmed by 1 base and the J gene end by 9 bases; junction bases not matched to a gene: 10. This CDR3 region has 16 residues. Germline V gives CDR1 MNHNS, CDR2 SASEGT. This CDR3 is CASSEVPGTGYSTIYF. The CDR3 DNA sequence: TGTGCCAGCAGTGAAGTACCCGGGACAGGGTATAGCACCATATATTTT.

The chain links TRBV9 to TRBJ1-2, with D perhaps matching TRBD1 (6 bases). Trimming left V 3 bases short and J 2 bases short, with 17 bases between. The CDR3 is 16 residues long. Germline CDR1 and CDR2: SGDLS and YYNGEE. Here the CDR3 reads CASSARGAWTNYGYTF. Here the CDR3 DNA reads TGTGCCAGCAGCGCAAGGGGGGCCTGGACCAACTATGGCTACACCTTC.

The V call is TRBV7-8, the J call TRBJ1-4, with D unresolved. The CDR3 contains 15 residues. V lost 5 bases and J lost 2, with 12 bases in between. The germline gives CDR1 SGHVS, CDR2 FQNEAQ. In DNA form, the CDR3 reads TGTGCCAGCAGCAAGAGTCCGAGGACTAATGAAAAACTGTTTTTT. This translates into CASSKSPRTNEKLFF.

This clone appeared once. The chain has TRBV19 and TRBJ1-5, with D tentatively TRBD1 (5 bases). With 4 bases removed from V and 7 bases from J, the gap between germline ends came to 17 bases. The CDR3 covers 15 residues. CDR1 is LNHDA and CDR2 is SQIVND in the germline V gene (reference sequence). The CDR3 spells CASSTLKEGNQPQHF. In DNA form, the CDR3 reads TGTGCCAGTAGTACCCTTAAGGAGGGGAACCAGCCCCAGCATTTT.

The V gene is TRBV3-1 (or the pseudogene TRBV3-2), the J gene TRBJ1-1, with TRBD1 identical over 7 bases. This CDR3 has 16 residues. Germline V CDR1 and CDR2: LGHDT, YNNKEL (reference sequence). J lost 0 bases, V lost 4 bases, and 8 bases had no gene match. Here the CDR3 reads CASSPRQGHMNTEAFF. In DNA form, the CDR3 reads TGTGCCAGCAGCCCCCGACAGGGTCACATGAACACTGAAGCTTTCTTT.

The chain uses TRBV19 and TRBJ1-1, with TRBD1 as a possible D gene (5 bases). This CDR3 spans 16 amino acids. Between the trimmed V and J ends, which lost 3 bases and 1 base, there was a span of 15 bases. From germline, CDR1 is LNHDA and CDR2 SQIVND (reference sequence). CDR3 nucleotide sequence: TGTGCCAGTAGTATCCTCCGACAGATTGCGAACACTGAAGCTTTCTTT. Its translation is CASSILRQIANTEAFF.

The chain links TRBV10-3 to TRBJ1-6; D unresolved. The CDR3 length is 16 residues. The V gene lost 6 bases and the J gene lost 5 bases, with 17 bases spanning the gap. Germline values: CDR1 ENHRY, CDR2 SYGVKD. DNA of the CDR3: TGTGCCATCAGGGGCCTATCTGAGGACGATAATTCACCCCTCCACTTT. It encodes CAIRGLSEDDNSPLHF.

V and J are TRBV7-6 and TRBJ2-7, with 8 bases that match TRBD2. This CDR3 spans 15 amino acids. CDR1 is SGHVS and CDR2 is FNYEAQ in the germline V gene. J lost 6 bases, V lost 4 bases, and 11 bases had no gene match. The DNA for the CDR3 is TGTGCCAGCAGCTCCGCCGGGACTAGTCAGGGCGAGCAGTACTTC. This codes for CASSSAGTSQGEQYF. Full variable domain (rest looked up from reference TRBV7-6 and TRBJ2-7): GAGVSQSPRYKVTKRGQDVALRCDPISGHVSLYWYRQALGQGPEFLTYFNYEAQQDKSGLPNDRFSAERPEGSISTLTIQRTEQRDSAMYRCASSSAGTSQGEQYFGPGTRLTVT.

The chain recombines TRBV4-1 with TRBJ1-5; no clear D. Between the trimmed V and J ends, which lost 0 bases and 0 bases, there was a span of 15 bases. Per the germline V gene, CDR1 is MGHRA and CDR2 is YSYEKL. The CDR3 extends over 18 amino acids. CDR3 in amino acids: CASSQESWSVYSNQPQHF. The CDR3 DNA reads TGCGCCAGCAGCCAAGAGAGTTGGTCGGTGTATAGCAATCAGCCCCAGCATTTT.

DNA of the CDR3: TGTGCCAGCAGACCGGGCCCATCTAGAACCCAGTACTTC. It translates to CASRPGPSRTQYF. The rearrangement uses TRBV28 and TRBJ2-5; D unclear. V lost 6 bases and J 8 bases, leaving 16 bases between the germline ends. This CDR3 region has 13 residues. Germline V gene data show CDR1 as MDHEN and CDR2 as SYDVKM. Supplemented by reference TRBV28 and TRBJ2-5, the full variable domain reads DVKVTQSSRYLVKRTGEKVFLECVQDMDHENMFWYRQDPGLGLRLIYFSYDVKMKEKGDIPEGYSVSREKKERFSLILESASTNQTSMYLCASRPGPSRTQYFGPGTRLLVL.

This chain's CDR3 is CASSSLAGGGPSTDTQYF. Written as DNA, the CDR3 is TGTGCCAGCAGTTCGCTAGCGGGTGGGGGCCCTAGCACAGATACGCAGTATTTT. The chain employs TRBV28 and TRBJ2-3; 8 nucleotides agree with TRBD2. This CDR3 is 18 amino acids long. The junction had 12 bases not matched to a gene; V was cut back by 4 bases and J by 0 bases. Germline V gene data show CDR1 as MDHEN and CDR2 as SYDVKM.

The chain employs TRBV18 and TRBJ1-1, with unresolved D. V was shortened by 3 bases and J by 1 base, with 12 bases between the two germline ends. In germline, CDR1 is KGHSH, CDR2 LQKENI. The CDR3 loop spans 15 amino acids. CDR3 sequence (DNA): TGTGCCAGCTCACCGGGTGGGGTCAGGAACACTGAAGCTTTCTTT. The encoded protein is CASSPGGVRNTEAFF.

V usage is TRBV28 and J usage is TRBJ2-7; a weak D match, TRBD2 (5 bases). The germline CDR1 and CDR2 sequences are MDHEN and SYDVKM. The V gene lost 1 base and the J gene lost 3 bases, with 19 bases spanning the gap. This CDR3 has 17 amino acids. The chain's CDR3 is CASSLSLLDWINYEQYF. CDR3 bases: TGTGCCAGCAGTTTATCTCTCCTGGACTGGATAAACTACGAGCAGTACTTC.

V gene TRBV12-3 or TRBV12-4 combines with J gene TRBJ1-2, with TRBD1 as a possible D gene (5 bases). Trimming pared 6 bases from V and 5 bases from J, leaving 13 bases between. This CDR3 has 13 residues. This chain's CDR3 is CASSVGGRYGYTF. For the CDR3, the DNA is TGTGCCAGCAGCGTGGGGGGGAGGTATGGCTACACCTTC.

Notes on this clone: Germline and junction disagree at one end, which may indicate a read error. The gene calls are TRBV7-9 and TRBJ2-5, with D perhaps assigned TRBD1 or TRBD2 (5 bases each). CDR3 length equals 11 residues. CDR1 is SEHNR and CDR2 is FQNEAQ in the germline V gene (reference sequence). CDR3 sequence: CASSPSGTKDF. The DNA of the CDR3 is TGTGCCAGCAGCCCATCGGGGACGAAAGACTTC.

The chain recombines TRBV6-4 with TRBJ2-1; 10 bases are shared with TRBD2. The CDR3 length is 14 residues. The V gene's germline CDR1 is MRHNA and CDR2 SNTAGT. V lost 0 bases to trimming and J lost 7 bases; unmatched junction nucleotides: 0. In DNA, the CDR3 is TGTGCCAGCAGTGACTCTAGCGGGGGGAATGAGCAGTTCTTC. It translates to CASSDSSGGNEQFF.